This TCR beta chain originates from a study of PD-L1 blockade in urothelial cancer. Across the study: Treatment start was followed by blood analysis at 3 weeks (second dose) and again at 6 weeks.

Study-wide results and limits: Durable-benefit cases showed more tumor-associated blood clone expansion at 3 weeks.

This clone has a single count. Its antigen is as yet unknown. Every PCR received spiked-in synthetic TCR analog templates. The data were produced by immunoSEQ multiplex PCR, yet TCRdb's version contains in-frame clones alone and is incomplete. The profile shows tens of thousands of clones, 65% to 90% of them singletons. The junction had 7 bases not matched to a gene; V was cut back by 1 base and J by 4 bases. This CDR3 spans 15 amino acids. CDR1 SGHRS and CDR2 YFSETQ come from the germline V gene. The sample's time point: peripheral blood 6 weeks after treatment start. Pretreatment and on-treatment blood mononuclear cell samples were taken, totaling between 1 and 8 time points per patient.

The chain employs TRBV5-1 and TRBJ2-7; 8 bases fit TRBD1. Here the sequenced sample was PBMCs, taken around atezolizumab (anti-PD-L1) treatment. This sequence was found in a man in his 60s with urothelial cancer. DNA for the CDR3: TGCGCCAGCAGCTTGAGACAGGGGCGATTTTACGAGCAGTACTTC. The encoded protein is CASSLRQGRFYEQYF.